This T cell receptor (beta chain) was sequenced in a study of shared T cell receptors in the human thymus. This CDR3 region has 16 residues. The V gene end was trimmed by 5 bases and the J gene end by 5 bases; junction bases not matched to a gene: 10. CDR1 SGHAT and CDR2 FQNNGV come from the germline V gene. The sample holds one count of this clone. Using immunoSEQ multiplex PCR, the repertoire was profiled, and TCRdb retains in-frame clones only, with some absent. The sample contains about 710,000 clones, around 87% of which appear only once. The sample was also reused in another study, on human thymus T cells. That source adds: Thymic resections from corrective heart surgery supplied the tissue.

The chain combines TRBV11-2 with TRBJ2-2; 8 bases map to TRBD2. Sequencing was performed on thymocytes. This receptor was identified in a boy in the first two years of life with a congenital heart defect. CDR3 nucleotide sequence: TGTGCCAGCAGCCCCCGACGGGAGGGAATAACCGGGGAGCTGTTTTTT. As protein: CASSPRREGITGELFF.